One sample yielded the 26 T cell receptor beta chains listed below, sequenced in a study of radiation and T cells in renal cell carcinoma. Treatment indicated: treatment-naive control, cytoreductive nephrectomy. The protocol was immunoSEQ multiplex PCR, while the TCRdb copy is restricted to in-frame clones and leaves out a portion. The sample contains some 20,000 clones, around three fifths of which appear only once. Sample: tumor tissue, taken from a patient whose treatment was nephrectomy without radiotherapy. The receptors stem from a man between 50 and 59 years old with renal cell carcinoma.

The chain couples TRBV9 to TRBJ2-7; 7 bases line up with TRBD2. Germline loops: CDR1 SGDLS, CDR2 YYNGEE. This CDR3 spans 14 amino acids. Trimming removed 3 bases from V and 2 bases from J; junction bases left unmatched: 5. The DNA of the CDR3 is TGTGCCAGCAGCGCTGCCGGGAGGCCCTACGAGCAGTACTTC. As protein: CASSAAGRPYEQYF.

J is TRBJ1-2 and V is TRBV7-9; no definite D call. CDR1 SEHNR and CDR2 FQNEAQ come from the germline V gene (reference sequence). V dropped 1 base and J dropped 8 bases, with 8 bases sitting between them. CDR3 length: 12 residues. The CDR3 DNA sequence: TGTGCCAGCAGCTTAGTGATAGGAGGCTACACCTTC. Protein: CASSLVIGGYTF.

This sequence joins TRBV6-4 and TRBJ1-5; D is uncertain. Looked up from germline, CDR1 is MRHNA and CDR2 is SNTAGT. V lost 2 bases, J lost 4 bases, and 12 bases lay in between. The CDR3 runs 15 residues. The CDR3 DNA reads as TGTGCCAGCAGTGACACACGACGGAAAAATCAGCCCCAGCATTTT. Protein product: CASSDTRRKNQPQHF.

The rearrangement joins TRBV13 to TRBJ1-1, with D possibly matching TRBD1 (5 bases). The CDR3 is made up of 15 amino acids. V was shortened by 0 bases and J by 3 bases, with 11 bases between the two germline ends. Germline CDR1 is PRHDT and CDR2 is FYEKMQ (reference sequence). The CDR3 sequence is CASSLGLGPHTEAFF. DNA of the CDR3: TGTGCCAGCAGCTTAGGGTTGGGACCCCACACTGAAGCTTTCTTT.

This clone has just a few counts. V gene TRBV30 combines with J gene TRBJ2-7, with TRBD1 matching 7 bases. The trim removed 4 bases at V and 2 bases at J, leaving 5 bases unmatched. Germline V gene data show CDR1 as GTSNPN and CDR2 as SVGIG (reference sequence). This CDR3 has 13 amino acids. This chain's CDR3 is CAWNRQGAYEQYF. The CDR3, as DNA: TGTGCCTGGAACCGTCAGGGGGCCTACGAGCAGTACTTC.

V is TRBV2 and J is TRBJ1-5; unclear D gene. The germline CDR1 and CDR2 sequences are SNHLY and FYNNEI. The CDR3 length is 12 residues. Deletions cut 3 bases from V and 6 bases from J, with 6 bases between. CDR3 loop: CASSEEIQPQHF. As DNA, the CDR3 is TGTGCCAGCAGTGAGGAGATTCAGCCCCAGCATTTT.

This rearrangement joins TRBV2 to TRBJ1-2; D perhaps matches TRBD1 (5 bases). The V gene's germline CDR1 is SNHLY and CDR2 FYNNEI. V dropped 9 bases and J dropped 2 bases, with 10 bases sitting between them. This CDR3 comprises 12 residues. The CDR3 coding sequence is TGTGCCAGGATGGGGGAGAACTATGGCTACACCTTC. Residues: CARMGENYGYTF.

In its sample, this clone was seen a few times. The chain's CDR3 is CASTPSGILYQETQYF. CDR3 DNA: TGTGCCAGTACCCCTAGCGGAATTCTGTACCAAGAGACCCAGTACTTC. The rearrangement joins TRBV19 to TRBJ2-5, with 7 bases aligning to TRBD2. This CDR3 spans 16 amino acids. The V and J ends lost 7 bases and 0 bases, in that order; junction bases with no gene match: 11. Germline CDR1 LNHDA, CDR2 SQIVND (reference sequence).

The rearrangement links TRBV4-1 to TRBJ2-3; D not resolved. V lost 2 bases to trimming and J lost 0 bases, with 12 bases between them. Germline values: CDR1 MGHRA, CDR2 YSYEKL. The CDR3 consists of 16 residues. Here the CDR3 reads CASSQIDPTSTDTQYF. The CDR3 region has the DNA TGCGCCAGCAGCCAAATTGACCCTACTAGCACAGATACGCAGTATTTT.

The CDR3 loop reads CASSEAGAPISYEQYF. The CDR3 bases are TGTGCCAGCAGTGAAGCAGGGGCCCCAATAAGCTACGAGCAGTACTTC. The rearrangement joins TRBV2 to TRBJ2-7; the D gene is possibly TRBD1 (5 bases). The CDR3 spans 16 residues. CDR1 is SNHLY and CDR2 is FYNNEI in the germline V gene. With 0 bases removed from V and 3 bases from J, the gap between germline ends came to 15 bases.

The chain is built from TRBV4-3 and TRBJ1-2; possible D gene TRBD1, 5 bases. Trimming took 3 bases from V and 8 from J, leaving 13 bases between them. Germline-derived CDR1 and CDR2 are LGHNA and YSLEER. The length of the CDR3 is 13 residues. This CDR3 is CASSHVGGGGYTF. CDR3 bases: TGCGCCAGCAGCCACGTTGGCGGGGGAGGCTACACCTTC.

The rearrangement links TRBV2 to TRBJ1-1; D uncertain. V lost 7 bases and J lost 1, with 13 bases in between. Germline-derived CDR1 and CDR2 are SNHLY and FYNNEI. The CDR3 runs to 14 residues. The CDR3 sequence is CASKEGIPNTEAFF. The DNA of the CDR3 is TGTGCCAGCAAAGAAGGTATCCCGAACACTGAAGCTTTCTTT.

V is TRBV2 and J is TRBJ1-3; D gene unclear. This CDR3 has 16 residues. V was pared by 3 bases and J by 2 bases, with 14 bases between. CDR1 and CDR2 (germline): SNHLY, FYNNEI. In nucleotides, the CDR3 is TGTGCCAGCAGTGAGGAGCCGCCGGGCACTGGAAACACCATATATTTT. Protein sequence: CASSEEPPGTGNTIYF.

This clone was seen only a few times. This chain joins TRBV28 and TRBJ2-3, with TRBD1 as a possible D gene (6 bases). Germline loops: CDR1 MDHEN, CDR2 SYDVKM. V lost 6 bases and J lost 2, with 12 bases in between. The length of the CDR3 is 14 residues. The CDR3 spells CASRRGTYTDTQYF. CDR3 bases: TGTGCCAGCAGAAGGGGGACCTACACAGATACGCAGTATTTT. The full variable domain, its missing parts supplied by reference TRBV28 and TRBJ2-3, is DVKVTQSSRYLVKRTGEKVFLECVQDMDHENMFWYRQDPGLGLRLIYFSYDVKMKEKGDIPEGYSVSREKKERFSLILESASTNQTSMYLCASRRGTYTDTQYFGPGTRLTVL.

The chain has TRBV13 and TRBJ2-7, with D unresolved. Germline V gene data show CDR1 as PRHDT and CDR2 as FYEKMQ (reference sequence). The CDR3 extends over 14 amino acids. The V and J ends lost 3 bases and 2 bases respectively, with 11 bases between them. The DNA for the CDR3 is TGTGCCAGCAGCTTTTTTACCGCACCCTACGAGCAGTACTTC. Encoded protein: CASSFFTAPYEQYF.

J is TRBJ2-2 and V is TRBV18; D perhaps matches TRBD2 (5 bases). Trimming removed 0 bases from V and 6 bases from J, with 17 bases in between. The germline gives CDR1 KGHSH, CDR2 LQKENI. The CDR3 runs to 17 residues. CDR3 residues: CASSPPSVTAFSGELFF. Written as DNA, the CDR3 is TGTGCCAGCTCACCACCTAGCGTAACGGCGTTCTCCGGGGAGCTGTTTTTT.

This clone appeared a few times. The chain carries TRBV5-4 and TRBJ2-1; D remains unclear. Per germline, CDR1 SGHNT and CDR2 YYREEE (reference sequence). This CDR3 has 13 residues. The germline V and J ends were trimmed by 3 bases and 6 bases, with 10 bases remaining between them. The CDR3 DNA follows: TGTGCCAGCAGCTACCGGGCCAGCAATGAGCAGTTCTTC. It translates to CASSYRASNEQFF.

The chain combines TRBV15 with TRBJ2-5; either TRBD1 or TRBD2 may fit D (5 bases each). This CDR3 contains 14 residues. CDR1 LNHNV and CDR2 YYDKDF come from the germline V gene (reference sequence). V lost 3 bases and J 4 bases, leaving 12 bases between the germline ends. This CDR3 is CATSSGGLGETQYF. CDR3 coding DNA: TGTGCCACCAGCAGTGGGGGTTTAGGAGAGACCCAGTACTTC.

The chain joins TRBV12-1 to TRBJ2-6; the DNA was not compared with TRBD1, the D call given in the table. TRBV12-1 is shown as a pseudogene. The CDR3 has 18 amino acids. Here the CDR3 DNA reads TGTGCCAGCAGTCTTACAGGGGCCTACCCGGAGGGGGCCAACGTCCTGACTTTC. The encoded protein is CASSLTGAYPEGANVLTF.

This clone occurred many times. This same CDR3 is encoded by further DNA sequences in the sample. The chain links TRBV7-2 to TRBJ2-3, with 9 bases matching TRBD2. CDR1 is SGHTA and CDR2 is FQGNSA in the germline V gene. The V segment lost 3 bases and the J segment 6 bases; nucleotides outside the gene matches: 4. The CDR3 runs 14 residues. CDR3 region: CASSLGGRVDTQYF. CDR3 sequence (DNA): TGTGCCAGCAGCTTGGGCGGGAGGGTGGATACGCAGTATTTT.

The chain couples TRBV10-3 to TRBJ2-3; D tentatively reads TRBD1 or TRBD2 (5 bases each). This CDR3 is 12 amino acids long. The germline gives CDR1 ENHRY, CDR2 SYGVKD. V was shortened by 7 bases and J by 5 bases, with 10 bases between the two germline ends. Here the CDR3 reads CAIKQGEDTQYF. As DNA, the CDR3 is TGTGCCATCAAGCAGGGAGAAGATACGCAGTATTTT.

This clone was found a few times. This chain connects TRBV18 to TRBJ1-1; 9 positions agree with TRBD1. This CDR3 has 14 amino acids. CDR1 KGHSH and CDR2 LQKENI come from the germline V gene. V gave up 3 bases and J gave up 7 bases; unmatched junction bases: 6. This CDR3 is CASSPGPGQGEAFF. The CDR3 DNA is TGTGCCAGCTCACCCGGACCGGGACAGGGTGAAGCTTTCTTT.

The CDR3 sequence is CASSVEGNEQFF. For the CDR3, the DNA is TGTGCCAGCAGCGTAGAAGGCAATGAGCAGTTCTTC. V gene TRBV9 combines with J gene TRBJ2-1; unclear D gene. Trimming took off 0 bases at V and 6 bases at J, with 4 bases between the two ends. The CDR3 length is 12 residues. CDR1 and CDR2 (germline): SGDLS, YYNGEE.

This chain connects TRBV5-6 to TRBJ1-2; 9 positions agree with TRBD1. The V gene end was trimmed by 3 bases and the J gene end by 4 bases; junction bases not matched to a gene: 10. CDR1 is SGHDT and CDR2 is YYEEEE in the germline V gene. CDR3 size: 16 residues. The CDR3 spells CASSYSPGQGSYGYTF. The CDR3 region has the DNA TGTGCCAGCAGCTACTCACCGGGACAGGGTTCCTATGGCTACACCTTC.

This clone was seen a few times. The CDR3 DNA follows: TGTGCCAGCAGCAAACCCGGGGGGTGGATACAAGAGACCCAGTACTTC. Translated: CASSKPGGWIQETQYF. The rearrangement joins TRBV21-1 to TRBJ2-5; the table's D call TRBD2 went unverified against the DNA. TRBV21-1 is an annotated pseudogene. This CDR3 comprises 16 residues.

This clone was found a few times. The J gene is TRBJ1-1, the V gene TRBV7-9; a possible D gene is TRBD1 (6 bases). The germline V and J ends were trimmed by 5 bases and 6 bases, with 16 bases remaining between them. CDR3 length: 14 amino acids. Germline V gene data show CDR1 as SEHNR and CDR2 as FQNEAQ (reference sequence). The CDR3 here is CASSPGHVDAEAFF. Written as DNA, the CDR3 is TGTGCCAGCAGCCCGGGACACGTCGACGCTGAAGCTTTCTTT.